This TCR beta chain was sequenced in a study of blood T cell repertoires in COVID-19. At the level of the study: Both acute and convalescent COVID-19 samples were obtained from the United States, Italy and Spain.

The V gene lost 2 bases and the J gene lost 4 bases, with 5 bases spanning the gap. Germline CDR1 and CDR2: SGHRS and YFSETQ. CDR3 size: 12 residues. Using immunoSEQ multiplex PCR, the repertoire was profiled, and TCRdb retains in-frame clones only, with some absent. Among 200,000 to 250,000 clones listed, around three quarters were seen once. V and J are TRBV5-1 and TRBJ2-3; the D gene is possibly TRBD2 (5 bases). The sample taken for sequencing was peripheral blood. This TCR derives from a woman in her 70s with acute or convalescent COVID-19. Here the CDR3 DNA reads TGCGCCAGCAGCTTAGCGGCAGATACGCAGTATTTT. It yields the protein CASSLAADTQYF. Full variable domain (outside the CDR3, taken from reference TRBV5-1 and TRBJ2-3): KAGVTQTPRYLIKTRGQQVTLSCSPISGHRSVSWYQQTPGQGLQFLFEYFSETQRNKGNFPGRFSGRQFSNSRSEMNVSTLELGDSALYLCASSLAADTQYFGPGTRLTVL.